This passage covers 17 T cell receptor beta chains from one sample sequenced in a study of graft-versus-host responses after intestinal transplantation. Clones were read by immunoSEQ multiplex PCR, and TCRdb kept only the in-frame ones, dropping some. The table lists some 100,000 clones, over 80% of them singletons, with 1.1% in the top ten. These receptors lack a known antigen. The source was unstimulated CD8+ T cells sorted from spleen or lymph node cells, collected before transplant. The receptor source for this set is a human donor who was the organ donor for an intestinal transplant.

The chain combines TRBV29-1 with TRBJ2-5, with D maybe TRBD2 (5 bases). CDR3 length: 13 amino acids. Germline V gene data show CDR1 as SQVTM and CDR2 as ANQGSEA. V lost 0 bases, J lost 3 bases, and 8 bases lay in between. The CDR3 DNA is TGCAGCGTTGAAGACGCCGGGGAAGAGACCCAGTACTTC. It yields the protein CSVEDAGEETQYF.

V gene TRBV7-6 combines with J gene TRBJ2-7, with D perhaps matching TRBD2 (5 bases). CDR3 length: 15 amino acids. V gave up 5 bases and J gave up 2 bases, with 16 bases separating them. Germline lookup yields CDR1 SGHVS and CDR2 FNYEAQ. The CDR3 is CASSPRGFPAYEQYF. The CDR3 nucleotides read TGTGCCAGCAGCCCCCGGGGATTCCCCGCCTACGAGCAGTACTTC.

Comments on this clone: The same CDR3 also results from other DNA sequences found in this sample. The rearrangement links TRBV12-5 to TRBJ1-3; the match to TRBD1 covers 8 bases. In germline, CDR1 is LGHNT, CDR2 FRNRAP. The trim removed 6 bases at V and 4 bases at J, leaving 8 bases unmatched. The CDR3 totals 15 residues. The CDR3: CASGTDRGRGNTIYF. CDR3 bases: TGTGCTAGTGGCACCGACAGGGGCCGCGGAAACACCATATATTTT.

This clone was counted a single time. The chain links TRBV19 to TRBJ2-7; TRBD1 aligns across 7 bases. The CDR3 is 14 amino acids. V dropped 3 bases and J dropped 6; count of bases not matched to a gene: 8. CDR1 and CDR2 from the germline V gene are LNHDA and SQIVND (reference sequence). CDR3 in DNA: TGTGCCAGTAGTATCGCAGGGGGTTTAAGCGAGCAGTACTTC. This gives the protein CASSIAGGLSEQYF.

The rearrangement uses TRBV11-2 and TRBJ2-3; no firm D call. Trimming shortened V by 4 bases and J by 1 base, and 9 bases separated the two germline ends. The CDR3 extends over 14 amino acids. Germline V gene lookup returns CDR1 SGHAT and CDR2 FQNNGV. The chain's CDR3 is CASSSSSGTDTQYF. In nucleotides, the CDR3 is TGTGCCAGCAGCTCTTCCTCGGGCACAGATACGCAGTATTTT.

The V and J genes are TRBV28 and TRBJ1-1; tentatively, D is TRBD1 (5 bases). CDR1 and CDR2 (germline): MDHEN, SYDVKM. V lost 7 bases to trimming and J lost 7 bases, with 16 bases between them. The CDR3 has 13 residues. The chain's CDR3 is CASTLGGSYEAFF. CDR3 sequence (DNA): TGTGCCAGCACCCTCGGGGGGTCGTATGAAGCTTTCTTT.

The V gene is TRBV7-9, the J gene TRBJ1-3; no reliable D call. Germline V gene sequence: CDR1 SEHNR, CDR2 FQNEAQ (reference sequence). Between the trimmed V and J ends, which lost 5 bases and 3 bases, there was a span of 11 bases. This CDR3 spans 14 amino acids. CDR3 sequence reads: CASSTPRGGNTIYF. CDR3 nucleotide sequence: TGTGCCAGCAGCACCCCCCGGGGTGGAAACACCATATATTTT.

This chain joins TRBV6-6 and TRBJ2-1; 7 nucleotides line up with TRBD2. Germline values: CDR1 MNHNY, CDR2 SVGAGI (reference sequence). The length of the CDR3 is 14 residues. Germline trimming cut 2 bases from V and 8 bases from J; bases unmatched to any gene: 6. The CDR3 is CASSYPETSYEQFF. CDR3 nucleotide sequence: TGTGCCAGCAGTTACCCGGAGACTAGCTATGAGCAGTTCTTC.

V is TRBV28 and J is TRBJ2-5; TRBD2 matches at 12 bases. Germline CDR1 is MDHEN and CDR2 is SYDVKM. The V gene end was trimmed by 6 bases and the J gene end by 2 bases; junction bases not matched to a gene: 4. This CDR3 spans 15 amino acids. CDR3 loop: CASSPGLAGQETQYF. CDR3 coding DNA: TGTGCCAGCAGCCCCGGACTAGCGGGGCAAGAGACCCAGTACTTC.

This clone showed up just once. The chain couples TRBV7-8 to TRBJ2-3, with D perhaps TRBD1 (6 bases). Looked up from germline, CDR1 is SGHVS and CDR2 is FQNEAQ. The V end lost 3 bases, the J end lost 5 bases, and 15 bases lay between the germline ends. The CDR3 has 15 residues. CDR3 sequence reads: CASSFLAGEGDTQYF. As DNA, the CDR3 is TGTGCCAGCAGCTTCCTCGCAGGGGAAGGAGATACGCAGTATTTT.

The genes are TRBV11-3 and TRBJ2-3; TRBD2 might be the D (7 bases). Deletions cut 4 bases from V and 5 bases from J, with 22 bases between. The length of the CDR3 is 17 residues. Per germline, CDR1 SGHNT and CDR2 YENEEA. As DNA, the CDR3 is TGTGCCAGCAGCTCCCGACGGGGGGCCGGGGAAGGAGATACGCAGTATTTT. The encoded protein is CASSSRRGAGEGDTQYF. Supplemented by reference TRBV11-3 and TRBJ2-3, the full variable domain reads EAGVVQSPRYKIIEKKQPVAFWCNPISGHNTLYWYLQNLGQGPELLIRYENEEAVDDSQLPKDRFSAERLKGVDSTLKIQPAELGDSAVYLCASSSRRGAGEGDTQYFGPGTRLTVL.

Concerning this clone: Other DNA sequences within the sample encode an identical CDR3. The gene calls are TRBV30 and TRBJ2-5; D is possibly TRBD1 (5 bases). This CDR3 has 13 amino acids. From germline, CDR1 is GTSNPN and CDR2 SVGIG (reference sequence). CDR3 amino acids: CAWQGILQETQYF. CDR3 nucleotides: TGTGCTTGGCAGGGAATTCTACAAGAGACCCAGTACTTC. Combining the CDR3 with reference TRBV30 and TRBJ2-5 gives the whole variable domain SQTIHQWPATLVQPVGSPLSLECTVEGTSNPNLYWYRQAAGRGLQLLFYSVGIGQISSEVPQNLSASRPQDRQFILSSKKLLLSDSGFYLCAWQGILQETQYFGPGTRLLVL.

The chain carries TRBV19 and TRBJ1-5; 10 bases map to TRBD1. Germline trimming cut 4 bases from V and 5 bases from J; bases unmatched to any gene: 8. The CDR3 loop spans 16 amino acids. Germline lookup yields CDR1 LNHDA and CDR2 SQIVND (reference sequence). This CDR3 is CASSTPRQGADQPQHF. The CDR3 DNA is TGTGCCAGTAGTACTCCCCGACAGGGGGCGGATCAGCCCCAGCATTTT.

This chain uses TRBV27 with TRBJ1-2; weak D call: TRBD1 (6 bases). This CDR3 contains 13 residues. Germline assignment: CDR1 MNHEY and CDR2 SMNVEV (reference sequence). The ends were cut back, 4 bases at V and 8 bases at J, with 14 bases in the middle. CDR3 DNA: TGTGCCAGCAGTTCCAATCAGGGGATGGGCTACACCTTC. Translation: CASSSNQGMGYTF.

The V call is TRBV9, the J call TRBJ2-3; 10 positions match TRBD1. This CDR3 contains 16 residues. J gave up 5 bases and V 4 bases, and 10 bases lay outside the gene matches. Per germline, CDR1 SGDLS and CDR2 YYNGEE. The CDR3 loop is CASSTPGQGFRDTQYF. For the CDR3, the DNA is TGTGCCAGCAGCACACCGGGACAGGGGTTTAGAGATACGCAGTATTTT.

V and J are TRBV28 and TRBJ2-1; 14 bases align to TRBD2. The CDR3 has 16 amino acids. V shed 3 bases, J shed 12 bases, and the junction held 10 bases outside the gene matches. Germline CDR1 is MDHEN and CDR2 is SYDVKM. DNA for the CDR3: TGTGCCAGCAGTTTTGGCCCGGGACTAGCGGGAGAAAGGCAGTTCTTC. Protein product: CASSFGPGLAGERQFF. Drawing the rest from reference TRBV28 and TRBJ2-1, the complete variable domain is DVKVTQSSRYLVKRTGEKVFLECVQDMDHENMFWYRQDPGLGLRLIYFSYDVKMKEKGDIPEGYSVSREKKERFSLILESASTNQTSMYLCASSFGPGLAGERQFFGPGTRLTVL.

The V gene is TRBV6-1, the J gene TRBJ1-2; TRBD1 matches 10 bases. Germline V gives CDR1 MNHNS, CDR2 SASEGT. V gave up 6 bases and J gave up 1 base; unmatched junction bases: 5. This CDR3 has 15 amino acids. In nucleotides, the CDR3 is TGTGCCAGCAGCCGGGACAGGGGAGTTAACTATGGCTACACCTTC. The encoded protein is CASSRDRGVNYGYTF.